Many counts were recorded for the clone carrying this TCR beta chain. This specimen comes from a study of neurological immune-mediated disorders. Time point defined: longitudinal time-point 1 (baseline). The cDNA came from 5'RACE, which used 10-nucleotide random UMIs. TCRdb processed the 5' RACE reads anew with MiXCR; each CDR3 protein has one entry. The data contain tens of thousands of distinct CDR3 sequences, around 10% of them seen just once; the ten biggest clones take up approximately 7%. The sample taken for sequencing was PBMCs. The source of this sequence is a male donor with HTLV-1-associated myelopathy (HAM/TSP).

In DNA, the CDR3 is TGTGCCAGCAGCATGGGACAGGGGACCTACGAGCAGTACTTC. Amino acid sequence: CASSMGQGTYEQYF. V usage is TRBV5-5 and J usage is TRBJ2-7; 10 positions match TRBD1. V lost 4 bases, J lost 2 bases, and 3 bases stayed unmatched. This CDR3 spans 14 amino acids. Per the germline V gene, CDR1 is SGHKS and CDR2 is YYEKEE (reference sequence). Using reference TRBV5-5 and TRBJ2-7 for the parts outside the CDR3, the full variable domain is DAGVTQSPTHLIKTRGQQVTLRCSPISGHKSVSWYQQVLGQGPQFIFQYYEKEERGRGNFPDRFSARQFPNYSSELNVNALLLGDSALYLCASSMGQGTYEQYFGPGTRLTVT.